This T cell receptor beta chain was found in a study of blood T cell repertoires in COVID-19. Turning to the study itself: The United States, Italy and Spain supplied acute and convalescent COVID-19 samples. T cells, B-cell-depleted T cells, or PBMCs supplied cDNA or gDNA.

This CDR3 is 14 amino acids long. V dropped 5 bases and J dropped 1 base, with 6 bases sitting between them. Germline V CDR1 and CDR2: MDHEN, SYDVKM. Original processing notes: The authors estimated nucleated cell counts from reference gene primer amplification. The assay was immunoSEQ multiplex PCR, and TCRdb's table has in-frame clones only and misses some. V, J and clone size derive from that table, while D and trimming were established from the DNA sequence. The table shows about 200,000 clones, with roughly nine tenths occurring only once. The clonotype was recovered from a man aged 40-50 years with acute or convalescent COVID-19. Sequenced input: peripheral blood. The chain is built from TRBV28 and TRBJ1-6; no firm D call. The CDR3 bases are TGTGCCAGCAGTGTGACTTCCTATAATTCACCCCTCCACTTT. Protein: CASSVTSYNSPLHF. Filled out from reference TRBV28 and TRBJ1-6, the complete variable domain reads DVKVTQSSRYLVKRTGEKVFLECVQDMDHENMFWYRQDPGLGLRLIYFSYDVKMKEKGDIPEGYSVSREKKERFSLILESASTNQTSMYLCASSVTSYNSPLHFGNGTRLTVT.